The entry that follows covers one T cell receptor (beta chain) sequence. Its matching antigen is unknown. Trimming stripped 5 bases from V and 6 bases from J, with 17 bases between. Per the germline V gene, CDR1 is SEHNR and CDR2 is FQNEAQ (reference sequence). The CDR3 totals 14 residues. The sample is drawn from a study of T cells after yellow fever vaccination. About the study: The authors prepared low-cell-number fractions using SMART-Seq v4 Ultra Low Input. Study-wide points: Abundant clonotypes (contaminants from the bulk population) could be present in FACS-sorted repertoires.

TCRdb passed the 5' RACE reads through MiXCR, listing each CDR3 protein once. The table records under 550,000 distinct CDR3 sequences, less than 25% of them present only once. This chain uses TRBV7-9 with TRBJ2-7; D not resolved. The sequence derives from a man between 18 and 35 years old who received the YFV17D yellow fever vaccine. The material sequenced was PBMCs, taken around 3 weeks after the first yellow fever vaccination. The CDR3 protein is CASSQPVKGSEQYF. The CDR3 nucleotides read TGTGCCAGCAGCCAGCCAGTAAAGGGTTCCGAGCAGTACTTC.